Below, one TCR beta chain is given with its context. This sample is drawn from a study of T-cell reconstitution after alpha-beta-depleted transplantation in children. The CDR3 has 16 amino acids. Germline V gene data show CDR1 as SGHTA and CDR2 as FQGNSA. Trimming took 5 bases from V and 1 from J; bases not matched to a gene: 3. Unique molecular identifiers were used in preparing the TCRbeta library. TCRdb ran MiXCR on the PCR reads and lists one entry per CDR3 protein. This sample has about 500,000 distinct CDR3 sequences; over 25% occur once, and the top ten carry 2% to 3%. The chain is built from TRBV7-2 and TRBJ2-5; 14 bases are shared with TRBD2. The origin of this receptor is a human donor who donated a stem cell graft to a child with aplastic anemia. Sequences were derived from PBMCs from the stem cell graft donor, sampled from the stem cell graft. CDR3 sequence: CASSPGLAGVQETQYF. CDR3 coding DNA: TGTGCCAGCAGCCCGGGACTAGCGGGAGTCCAAGAGACCCAGTACTTC.